The clone carrying this T cell receptor (beta chain) has ten or more counts. Its antigen is not identified. The library attached unique molecular identifiers to individual cDNA molecules. Authors' data handling: 95,638 TCRs per sample was the median, with a range of roughly 23,224 to 750,000. From the RACE reads, TCRdb called clonotypes with MiXCR, one entry per CDR3 protein. Clone size and V and J calls follow TCRdb, not the original study. The sample shows over 100,000 distinct CDR3 sequences, 9% to 9.5% of them seen only once. Indicated time point: patch test 2, 6 weeks after DPC sensitization. The treatment: therapeutic diphenylcyclopropenone sensitization with weekly scalp DPC. RNA extraction used unfractionated whole blood as the source of total RNA. This sample was taken from a study of human T cells and chemical hapten exposure. The study's findings and limits: Donor immune responses may differ from healthy people's, since all donors had alopecia.

Germline CDR1 is SGHTA and CDR2 is FQGNSA. V lost 1 base to trimming and J lost 7 bases, with 11 bases between them. This CDR3 has 14 amino acids. The chain combines TRBV7-2 with TRBJ1-5; D not resolved. The source was whole blood, collected in connection with sensitization to the hapten diphenylcyclopropenone (DPC). This clonotype originated in a woman between 40 and 50 years old with alopecia areata. Some clones in this sample may be carry-over from other donors' samples. The CDR3 region has the DNA TGTGCCAGCAGCTTAGATATTTTCGGACAGCCCCAGCATTTT. Its translation: CASSLDIFGQPQHF. Variable domain in full (rest from reference TRBV7-2 and TRBJ1-5): GAGVSQSPSNKVTEKGKDVELRCDPISGHTALYWYRQSLGQGLEFLIYFQGNSAPDKSGLPSDRFSAERTGGSVSTLTIQRTQQEDSAVYLCASSLDIFGQPQHFGDGTRLSIL.